Listed here are 14 T cell receptor beta chains from one sample, sequenced in a study of blood T cell repertoires in COVID-19 (dated by TCRdb to about 2020). Library creation used the immunoSEQ multiplex PCR assay. Held by TCRdb, this immuneACCESS table contains in-frame sequences only and omits some clones. Under half of the omission traces to an unresolved V gene where checked; the cause of the rest is unknown. The sample data list 200,000 to 250,000 clones, and around 89% of these were observed just once. 4.5% to 5.5% of the sample lies in the top ten. The specimen was peripheral blood. All receptors derive from a woman in her forties with acute or convalescent COVID-19.

This chain joins TRBV3-1 (or the pseudogene TRBV3-2) and TRBJ2-1, with a possible D match to TRBD2 (6 bases). The germline CDR1 and CDR2 sequences are LGHDT and YNNKEL (reference sequence). This CDR3 is built from 15 residues. Between the trimmed V and J ends, which lost 4 bases and 0 bases, there was a span of 10 bases. This chain's CDR3 is CASSPPDYSYNEQFF. CDR3 DNA sequence: TGTGCCAGCAGCCCGCCGGACTACTCCTACAATGAGCAGTTCTTC.

This clone was seen once. The chain couples TRBV2 to TRBJ1-2; D unclear. The CDR3 contains 15 residues. Trimming pared 3 bases from V and 2 bases from J, leaving 13 bases between. Germline CDR1 SNHLY, CDR2 FYNNEI. The CDR3 DNA reads TGTGCCAGCAGTGAGGAGGGTACCCTAAACTATGGCTACACCTTC. Its protein is CASSEEGTLNYGYTF.

The rearrangement uses TRBV3-1 (or the pseudogene TRBV3-2) and TRBJ2-1; 7 nucleotides align to TRBD1. J lost 0 bases, V lost 4 bases, and 12 bases had no gene match. This CDR3 has 18 residues. CDR1 is LGHDT, CDR2 YNNKEL, per germline (reference sequence). CDR3 DNA: TGTGCCAGCAGCCCCTTCTCCGGTGCAGGGGGCTCCTACAATGAGCAGTTCTTC. This translates into CASSPFSGAGGSYNEQFF.

The chain has TRBV29-1 and TRBJ1-1; D is perhaps TRBD1 (6 bases). The CDR3 spans 14 residues. Between the trimmed V and J ends, which lost 5 bases and 6 bases, there was a span of 19 bases. Germline CDR1 SQVTM, CDR2 ANQGSEA. CDR3 region: CSVPQGTLASEAFF. The CDR3, as DNA: TGCAGCGTTCCCCAGGGGACATTGGCCTCTGAAGCTTTCTTT.

The chain couples TRBV5-1 to TRBJ2-3, with a weak D call TRBD2 (5 bases). The CDR3 runs 15 residues. Germline loops: CDR1 SGHRS, CDR2 YFSETQ. With 0 bases removed from V and 5 bases from J, the gap between germline ends came to 13 bases. The CDR3 sequence: CASSLAGSRGDTQYF. In DNA, the CDR3 is TGCGCCAGCAGCTTGGCCGGGTCACGGGGAGATACGCAGTATTTT.

This clone came up once. The J gene is TRBJ1-6, the V gene TRBV3-1 (or the pseudogene TRBV3-2); D gene unclear. This CDR3 contains 12 residues. The germline gives CDR1 LGHDT, CDR2 YNNKEL (reference sequence). V lost 6 bases and J lost 4, with 4 bases in between. The chain's CDR3 is CASRTYNSPLHF. The CDR3 DNA reads TGTGCCAGCAGGACTTATAATTCACCCCTCCACTTT.

The chain carries TRBV25-1 and TRBJ1-4; 9 bases agree with TRBD1. V lost 3 bases, J lost 0 bases, and 2 bases stayed unmatched. Germline values: CDR1 MGHDK, CDR2 SYGVNS. The CDR3 runs 16 residues. CDR3 sequence reads: CASSDWTGATNEKLFF. Written as DNA, the CDR3 is TGTGCCAGCAGTGACTGGACAGGGGCAACTAATGAAAAACTGTTTTTT.

The V and J genes are TRBV19 and TRBJ1-5; the match to TRBD1 covers 7 bases. The trim removed 6 bases at V and 3 bases at J, leaving 8 bases unmatched. Germline V gives CDR1 LNHDA, CDR2 SQIVND (reference sequence). CDR3 size: 15 residues. CDR3 in amino acids: CASRRPGQINQPQHF. CDR3 bases: TGTGCCAGTAGGAGACCGGGACAGATCAATCAGCCCCAGCATTTT.

The rearrangement joins TRBV7-3 to TRBJ1-2; 7 bases fit TRBD1. V trimming: 0 bases; J trimming: 6 bases; junction bases outside the gene matches: 1. Looked up from germline, CDR1 is SGHTA and CDR2 is FQGTGA. CDR3 length: 13 residues. The CDR3 sequence is CASSLTQGDGYTF. The CDR3, as DNA: TGTGCCAGCAGCTTAACCCAGGGGGATGGCTACACCTTC.

In nucleotides, the CDR3 is TGTGCCAGCATGGGGGGCTCCTATAATTCACCCCTCCACTTT. Translating gives CASMGGSYNSPLHF. The chain joins TRBV2 to TRBJ1-6, with D possibly matching TRBD1 (5 bases). CDR1 is SNHLY and CDR2 is FYNNEI in the germline V gene. The CDR3 has 14 residues. The ends were cut back, 7 bases at V and 0 bases at J, with 7 bases in the middle.

The chain employs TRBV11-2 and TRBJ1-5; D unresolved. CDR1 and CDR2 from the germline V gene are SGHAT and FQNNGV. The V gene lost 5 bases and the J gene lost 5 bases, with 7 bases spanning the gap. This CDR3 is built from 12 residues. The CDR3 sequence: CASSLTDQPQHF. As DNA, the CDR3 is TGTGCCAGCAGCCTCACGGATCAGCCCCAGCATTTT.

The table lists this clone with a few counts. V is TRBV10-3 and J is TRBJ1-4; D may be TRBD1 (5 bases). From germline, CDR1 is ENHRY and CDR2 SYGVKD. The CDR3 covers 15 residues. V was cut by 0 bases and J by 1 base, with 6 bases left in between. This CDR3 is CAISESGGTNEKLFF. The CDR3 bases are TGTGCCATCAGTGAGTCGGGGGGAACTAATGAAAAACTGTTTTTT.

The rearrangement joins TRBV6-4 to TRBJ2-1; 8 bases fit TRBD2. The germline V gene has CDR1 MRHNA and CDR2 SNTAGT. The CDR3 contains 14 residues. The V segment lost 0 bases and the J segment 8 bases; nucleotides outside the gene matches: 3. The CDR3 spells CASSDSSGGYEQFF. In DNA form, the CDR3 reads TGTGCCAGCAGTGACTCGAGCGGGGGCTATGAGCAGTTCTTC.

The chain joins TRBV6-1 to TRBJ1-4; 8 nucleotides align to TRBD1. CDR3 length: 16 residues. After removal of 3 bases from V and 5 bases from J, the junction contained 8 bases not matched to a gene. The V gene's germline CDR1 is MNHNS and CDR2 SASEGT. The DNA of the CDR3 is TGTGCCAGCAGTGAGACACAGGGGACAGGAAATGAAAAACTGTTTTTT. Protein product: CASSETQGTGNEKLFF.